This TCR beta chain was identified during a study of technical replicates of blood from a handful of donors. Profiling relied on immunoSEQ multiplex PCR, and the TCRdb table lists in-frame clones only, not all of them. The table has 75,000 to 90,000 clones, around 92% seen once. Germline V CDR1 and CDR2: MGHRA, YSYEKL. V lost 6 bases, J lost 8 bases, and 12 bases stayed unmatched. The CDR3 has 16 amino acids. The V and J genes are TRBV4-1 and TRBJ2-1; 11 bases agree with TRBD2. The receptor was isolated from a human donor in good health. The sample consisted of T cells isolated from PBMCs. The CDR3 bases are TGCGCCAGCAGGCAATTTAGCGGGAGGGCCTTGGATGAGCAGTTCTTC. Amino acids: CASRQFSGRALDEQFF.